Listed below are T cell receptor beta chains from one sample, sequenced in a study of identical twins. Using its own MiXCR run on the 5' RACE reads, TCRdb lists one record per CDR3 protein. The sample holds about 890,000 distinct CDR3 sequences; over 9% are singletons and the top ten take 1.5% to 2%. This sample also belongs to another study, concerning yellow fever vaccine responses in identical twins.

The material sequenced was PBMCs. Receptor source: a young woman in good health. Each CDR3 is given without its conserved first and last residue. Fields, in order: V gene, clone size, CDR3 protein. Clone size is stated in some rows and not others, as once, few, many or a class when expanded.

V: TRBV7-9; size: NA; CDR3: AERELRRVDTQY
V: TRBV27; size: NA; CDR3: ASRGLAGGPADTQY
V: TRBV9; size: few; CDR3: ASSVAMAEGSSGNTIY
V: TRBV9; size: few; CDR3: ASSESPSNNEQF
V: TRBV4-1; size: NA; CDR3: ASQPRAGDQPQH
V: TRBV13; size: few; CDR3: ASSSRGSEGTASGELF
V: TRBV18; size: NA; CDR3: ASSPRGGLQY
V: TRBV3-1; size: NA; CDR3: ASSPHVGVSYNEQF
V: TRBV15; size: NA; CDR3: ATSRAGTGGPSTDTQY
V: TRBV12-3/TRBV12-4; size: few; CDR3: ASSRSGLAGGNFYEQY
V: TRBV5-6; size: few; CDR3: ASSFSGGHTDTQY
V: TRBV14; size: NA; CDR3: ASSQDPTSGYEQF
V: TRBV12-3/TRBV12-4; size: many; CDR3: ASSAWTGPTDTQY
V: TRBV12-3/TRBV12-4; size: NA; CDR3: ASSPGHVGWNTQY
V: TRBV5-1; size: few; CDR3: ASSLDPPPLAETEAF
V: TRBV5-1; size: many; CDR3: ASARGGQTYNEQF
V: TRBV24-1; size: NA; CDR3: ATSDLRDIGPGGEQF
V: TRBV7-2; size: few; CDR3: ASGSTANSYNEQF
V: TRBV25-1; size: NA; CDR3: ASTQDHPGYNEQF
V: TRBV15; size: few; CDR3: ATSRDRGTEKLF
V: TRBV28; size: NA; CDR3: ASSSPPQGANVLT
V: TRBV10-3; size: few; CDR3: AISEGREVEQY
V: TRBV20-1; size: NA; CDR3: CAREAGGGTYNEQF
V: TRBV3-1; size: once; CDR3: ATTKQLSWRAGEQY
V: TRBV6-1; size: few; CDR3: ATSPVGRTEAF
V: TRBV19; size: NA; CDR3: ASSIAANAYNEQL
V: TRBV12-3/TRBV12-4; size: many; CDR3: ASSRTGNTGELF
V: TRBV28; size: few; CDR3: AAGGSTGELF
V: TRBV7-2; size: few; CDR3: ASSSGVEGTQY
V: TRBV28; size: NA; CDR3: ASSPLGPYTQY
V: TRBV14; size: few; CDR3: ASSQSGTVSGNTIY
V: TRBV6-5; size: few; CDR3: ASSDSVSGGEDTQY
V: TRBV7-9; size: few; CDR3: ASSFPTGTVVETQY
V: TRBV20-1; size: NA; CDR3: SVWTENNSPLH
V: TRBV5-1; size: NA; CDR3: ASSLLASNEQF
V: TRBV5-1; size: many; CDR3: ASSRSNTDQETQY
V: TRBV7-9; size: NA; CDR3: ASSFPTSGAPNEQF
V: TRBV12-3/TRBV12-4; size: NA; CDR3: ASSSGLAPQETQY
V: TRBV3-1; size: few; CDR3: ASNPGTSGGNYQETQY
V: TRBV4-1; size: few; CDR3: ASSQTGLAFQETQY
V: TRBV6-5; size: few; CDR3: ASSYSMGTGGNYEQY
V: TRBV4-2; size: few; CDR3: ASSRAGQGLSNEQF
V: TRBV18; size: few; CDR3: ASSASAEGTEAF
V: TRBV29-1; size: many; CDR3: STDGDIWNEQF